A selection of T cell receptor beta chains follows, all from one sample in a study of blood T cell repertoires in COVID-19. Method: immunoSEQ multiplex PCR; TCRdb's copy keeps in-frame clones and lacks some. The table records approximately 200,000 clones, around 90% of them present only once. What was sequenced was PBMCs or T cells enriched from blood (not recorded which). Receptor source: a woman in her thirties who had recovered from COVID-19. CDR3s include the opening cysteine and the closing phenylalanine or tryptophan. The D gene is left open where the match is weak. Only part of the rows carry a size: once, few, many, or a class if the clone is expanded.

J gene: TRBJ2-7
V gene: TRBV11-3
D gene: NA
clone size: few
CDR3 protein: CASSLFSSYEQYF
CDR3 DNA: TGTGCCAGCAGCTTATTCAGCTCCTACGAGCAGTACTTC

J gene: TRBJ2-5
V gene: TRBV4-3
D gene: NA
clone size: NA
CDR3 protein: CASSQGASDQETQYF
CDR3 DNA: TGCGCCAGCAGCCAAGGTGCATCAGACCAAGAGACCCAGTACTTC

J gene: TRBJ2-1
V gene: TRBV27
D gene: TRBD2
clone size: NA
CDR3 protein: CASRVFATSESSYNEQFF
CDR3 DNA: TGTGCCAGCAGGGTATTCGCCACTAGCGAGAGCTCCTACAATGAGCAGTTCTTC

J gene: TRBJ1-6
V gene: TRBV30
D gene: NA
clone size: NA
CDR3 protein: CAWRGGGNSYNSPLHF
CDR3 DNA: TGTGCCTGGAGGGGAGGAGGGAACTCCTATAATTCACCCCTCCACTTT

J gene: TRBJ2-7
V gene: TRBV6-5
D gene: NA
clone size: NA
CDR3 protein: CASSYAGTRAYEQYF
CDR3 DNA: TGTGCCAGCAGTTACGCGGGGACCAGAGCCTACGAGCAGTACTTC

J gene: TRBJ2-5
V gene: TRBV3-1/TRBV3-2
D gene: TRBD2
clone size: NA
CDR3 protein: CASSSNDLAGRGETQYF
CDR3 DNA: TGTGCCAGCAGCTCAAACGATCTAGCGGGACGTGGCGAGACCCAGTACTTC

J gene: TRBJ2-5
V gene: TRBV12-3/TRBV12-4
D gene: NA
clone size: NA
CDR3 protein: CASRGDGGTQYF
CDR3 DNA: TGTGCCAGCAGGGGCGACGGGGGGACCCAGTACTTC

J gene: TRBJ1-6
V gene: TRBV7-3
D gene: NA
clone size: NA
CDR3 protein: CASSLSGANSPLHF
CDR3 DNA: TGTGCCAGCAGCTTATCAGGGGCCAATTCACCCCTCCACTTT

J gene: TRBJ1-2
V gene: TRBV30
D gene: NA
clone size: NA
CDR3 protein: CAWSVRGAQGYTF
CDR3 DNA: TGTGCCTGGAGTGTACGGGGGGCGCAAGGCTACACCTTC

J gene: TRBJ1-3
V gene: TRBV6-1
D gene: NA
clone size: NA
CDR3 protein: CASSEYGVGSGNTIYF
CDR3 DNA: TGTGCCAGCAGTGAATACGGGGTTGGGTCTGGAAACACCATATATTTT

J gene: TRBJ1-5
V gene: TRBV24-1
D gene: TRBD1
clone size: NA
CDR3 protein: CATSDGTGGQPQHF
CDR3 DNA: TGTGCCACCAGTGATGGGACAGGGGGTCAGCCCCAGCATTTT

J gene: TRBJ2-1
V gene: TRBV7-9
D gene: NA
clone size: NA
CDR3 protein: CASSRGGIDNEQFF
CDR3 DNA: TGTGCCAGCAGCCGAGGGGGTATCGACAATGAGCAGTTCTTC

J gene: TRBJ2-2
V gene: TRBV29-1
D gene: TRBD1
clone size: NA
CDR3 protein: CSVDGQGATGELFF
CDR3 DNA: TGCAGCGTTGATGGACAGGGGGCGACCGGGGAGCTGTTTTTT

J gene: TRBJ2-2
V gene: TRBV9
D gene: NA
clone size: NA
CDR3 protein: CASSVTRAGTGELFF
CDR3 DNA: TGTGCCAGCAGCGTAACCAGGGCGGGGACCGGGGAGCTGTTTTTT

J gene: TRBJ1-2
V gene: TRBV25-1
D gene: TRBD1
clone size: NA
CDR3 protein: CASWGQLYGYTF
CDR3 DNA: TGTGCCAGCTGGGGACAGCTCTATGGCTACACCTTC

J gene: TRBJ2-5
V gene: TRBV5-1
D gene: TRBD1
clone size: NA
CDR3 protein: CASRIDRGQETQYF
CDR3 DNA: TGCGCCAGCAGAATCGACAGGGGACAAGAGACCCAGTACTTC

J gene: TRBJ1-2
V gene: TRBV4-1
D gene: NA
clone size: NA
CDR3 protein: CASSRREGDNYGYTF
CDR3 DNA: TGCGCCAGCAGCCGCAGGGAAGGAGATAACTATGGCTACACCTTC

J gene: TRBJ2-2
V gene: TRBV13
D gene: TRBD1
clone size: NA
CDR3 protein: CASSSSGQGDTGELFF
CDR3 DNA: TGTGCCAGCAGCTCTTCCGGACAGGGGGACACCGGGGAGCTGTTTTTT

J gene: TRBJ1-3
V gene: TRBV18
D gene: TRBD1
clone size: NA
CDR3 protein: CASSPVSSQGQASSGNTIYF
CDR3 DNA: TGTGCCAGCTCACCCGTTTCGAGTCAGGGACAGGCGAGCTCTGGAAACACCATATATTTT

J gene: TRBJ2-5
V gene: TRBV11-3
D gene: TRBD2
clone size: NA
CDR3 protein: CASSLGRTSGGQETQYF
CDR3 DNA: TGTGCCAGCAGCTTAGGACGGACTAGCGGGGGCCAAGAGACCCAGTACTTC

J gene: TRBJ1-5
V gene: TRBV10-1
D gene: TRBD1
clone size: NA
CDR3 protein: CASSPGQNNQPQHF
CDR3 DNA: TGCGCCAGCAGTCCGGGACAGAACAATCAGCCCCAGCATTTT

J gene: TRBJ2-3
V gene: TRBV3-1/TRBV3-2
D gene: NA
clone size: NA
CDR3 protein: CASSPAKGTDTQYF
CDR3 DNA: TGTGCCAGCAGCCCCGCGAAGGGGACAGATACGCAGTATTTT

J gene: TRBJ2-1
V gene: TRBV7-2
D gene: NA
clone size: NA
CDR3 protein: CASSLAGVSYNEQFF
CDR3 DNA: TGTGCCAGCAGCTTAGCAGGAGTCTCCTACAATGAGCAGTTCTTC

J gene: TRBJ1-1
V gene: TRBV6-5
D gene: NA
clone size: NA
CDR3 protein: CASSYSAGVSEAFF
CDR3 DNA: TGTGCCAGCAGTTACTCGGCGGGGGTGTCTGAAGCTTTCTTT

J gene: TRBJ2-1
V gene: TRBV4-3
D gene: TRBD2
clone size: NA
CDR3 protein: CASSLLAGGPWYNEQFF
CDR3 DNA: TGCGCCAGCAGCCTACTAGCGGGGGGCCCCTGGTACAATGAGCAGTTCTTC

J gene: TRBJ1-2
V gene: TRBV12-5
D gene: TRBD1
clone size: NA
CDR3 protein: CASGLPGQGVFCYGYTF
CDR3 DNA: TGTGCTAGTGGTCTACCGGGACAGGGCGTTTTTTGTTATGGCTACACCTTC

J gene: TRBJ2-2
V gene: TRBV5-4
D gene: NA
clone size: large
CDR3 protein: CASGSNTGELFF
CDR3 DNA: TGTGCCAGCGGGAGCAACACCGGGGAGCTGTTTTTT

J gene: TRBJ2-2
V gene: TRBV6-1
D gene: TRBD1
clone size: NA
CDR3 protein: CASSKTGGVGGELFF
CDR3 DNA: TGTGCCAGCAGTAAGACAGGGGGCGTAGGCGGGGAGCTGTTTTTT

J gene: TRBJ2-2
V gene: TRBV25-1
D gene: TRBD2
clone size: NA
CDR3 protein: CAAREAGATGELFF
CDR3 DNA: TGTGCCGCCAGGGAAGCGGGAGCCACCGGGGAGCTGTTTTTT

J gene: TRBJ1-2
V gene: TRBV7-9
D gene: TRBD1
clone size: NA
CDR3 protein: CASSLNHGTVHGYTF
CDR3 DNA: TGTGCCAGCAGCCTAAACCACGGGACAGTCCATGGCTACACCTTC

J gene: TRBJ2-3
V gene: TRBV4-3
D gene: NA
clone size: NA
CDR3 protein: CASSQLSTTSTDTQYF
CDR3 DNA: TGCGCCAGCAGCCAGCTCAGCACGACTAGCACAGATACGCAGTATTTT

J gene: TRBJ2-7
V gene: TRBV28
D gene: NA
clone size: NA
CDR3 protein: CASSSNREIYEQYF
CDR3 DNA: TGTGCCAGCAGTTCAAACAGGGAAATCTACGAGCAGTACTTC

J gene: TRBJ1-2
V gene: TRBV9
D gene: TRBD1
clone size: NA
CDR3 protein: CASSVGTGVNYGYTF
CDR3 DNA: TGTGCCAGCAGCGTCGGGACAGGAGTCAACTATGGCTACACCTTC

J gene: TRBJ2-3
V gene: TRBV19
D gene: TRBD1
clone size: NA
CDR3 protein: CASRLDRGWDTQYF
CDR3 DNA: TGTGCCAGCCGACTGGACAGGGGATGGGATACGCAGTATTTT

J gene: TRBJ1-2
V gene: TRBV29-1
D gene: TRBD1
clone size: NA
CDR3 protein: CSVEDTGENYGYTF
CDR3 DNA: TGCAGCGTTGAAGACACAGGGGAAAACTATGGCTACACCTTC

J gene: TRBJ1-3
V gene: TRBV6-5
D gene: NA
clone size: NA
CDR3 protein: CASSYGGTYSGNTIYF
CDR3 DNA: TGTGCCAGCAGTTACGGAGGCACCTACTCTGGAAACACCATATATTTT

J gene: TRBJ1-1
V gene: TRBV28
D gene: NA
clone size: NA
CDR3 protein: CASSGVAGLNTEAFF
CDR3 DNA: TGTGCCAGCAGTGGGGTGGCAGGGCTGAACACTGAAGCTTTCTTT

J gene: TRBJ2-1
V gene: TRBV9
D gene: TRBD2
clone size: NA
CDR3 protein: CASSVVAGGLYNEQFF
CDR3 DNA: TGTGCCAGCAGCGTAGTGGCGGGGGGGCTTTACAATGAGCAGTTCTTC

J gene: TRBJ1-5
V gene: TRBV7-6
D gene: NA
clone size: NA
CDR3 protein: CASSSLPSGGVNQPQHF
CDR3 DNA: TGTGCCAGCAGCTCCCTCCCTTCGGGGGGAGTGAATCAGCCCCAGCATTTT

J gene: TRBJ1-2
V gene: TRBV19
D gene: NA
clone size: NA
CDR3 protein: CASRQGGYGYTF
CDR3 DNA: TGTGCCAGTAGACAGGGCGGCTATGGCTACACCTTC

J gene: TRBJ2-1
V gene: TRBV9
D gene: NA
clone size: NA
CDR3 protein: CASSVEGSSGTINEQFF
CDR3 DNA: TGTGCCAGCAGCGTAGAGGGTAGCTCGGGGACAATCAATGAGCAGTTCTTC

J gene: TRBJ1-3
V gene: TRBV30
D gene: TRBD1
clone size: NA
CDR3 protein: CASNRGKGVTIYF
CDR3 DNA: TGTGCCTCGAACAGGGGGAAAGGAGTCACCATATATTTT

J gene: TRBJ2-7
V gene: TRBV6-2/TRBV6-3
D gene: TRBD2
clone size: few
CDR3 protein: CASSRRGGTYEQYF
CDR3 DNA: TGTGCCAGCAGTCGGCGGGGGGGAACCTACGAGCAGTACTTC

J gene: TRBJ1-2
V gene: TRBV16
D gene: TRBD1
clone size: NA
CDR3 protein: CASSRTGINYGYTF
CDR3 DNA: TGTGCCAGCAGCAGGACAGGGATAAACTATGGCTACACCTTC

J gene: TRBJ2-2
V gene: TRBV9
D gene: TRBD1
clone size: NA
CDR3 protein: CASSGQGEANTGELFF
CDR3 DNA: TGTGCCAGCAGCGGACAGGGAGAAGCTAACACCGGGGAGCTGTTTTTT

J gene: TRBJ1-3
V gene: TRBV13
D gene: TRBD1
clone size: NA
CDR3 protein: CASSRDRTNSGNTIYF
CDR3 DNA: TGTGCCAGCAGCCGGGACAGGACCAACTCTGGAAACACCATATATTTT

J gene: TRBJ2-4
V gene: TRBV27
D gene: TRBD1
clone size: NA
CDR3 protein: CASSTRRDRVQQYF
CDR3 DNA: TGTGCCAGCAGTACTAGGAGGGACAGGGTTCAACAGTACTTC

J gene: TRBJ1-2
V gene: TRBV7-8
D gene: NA
clone size: NA
CDR3 protein: CASSLGEYGYTF
CDR3 DNA: TGTGCCAGCAGCTTAGGAGAGTATGGCTACACCTTC

J gene: TRBJ1-6
V gene: TRBV6-5
D gene: NA
clone size: NA
CDR3 protein: CASSYGGVSYNSPLHF
CDR3 DNA: TGTGCCAGCAGTTATGGGGGCGTCTCCTATAATTCACCCCTCCACTTT

J gene: TRBJ2-5
V gene: TRBV20-1
D gene: NA
clone size: NA
CDR3 protein: CSALDQETQYF
CDR3 DNA: TGCAGTGCACTGGACCAAGAGACCCAGTACTTC

J gene: TRBJ2-7
V gene: TRBV7-9
D gene: NA
clone size: NA
CDR3 protein: CASSYRDMSSYEQYF
CDR3 DNA: TGTGCCAGCAGCTACCGGGACATGAGCTCCTACGAGCAGTACTTC

J gene: TRBJ1-2
V gene: TRBV23-1
D gene: NA
clone size: once
CDR3 protein: CASSQSWGHGYTF
CDR3 DNA: TGCGCCAGCAGTCAATCGTGGGGGCACGGCTACACCTTC

J gene: TRBJ2-3
V gene: TRBV3-1/TRBV3-2
D gene: TRBD2
clone size: NA
CDR3 protein: CASSHSLSGRSTDTQYF
CDR3 DNA: TGTGCCAGCAGCCACTCCCTTAGCGGGCGAAGCACAGATACGCAGTATTTT